This TCR beta chain is drawn from a study of shared clonotypes between healthy human individuals. Notes on this clone: Antigen: not known.

Findings of the study overall: Sequencing of the sorted subsets was shown by rarefaction to be incomplete despite large depth. Sequencing depth was expected to affect clonotype sharing among donors. Represented genetic and exposure-history diversity was restricted by having few donors.

CDR1 and CDR2 from the germline V gene are SGHTA and FQGNSA. The V gene lost 2 bases and the J gene lost 1 base, with 12 bases spanning the gap. The CDR3 sequence is 16 residues long. The data were produced by immunoSEQ multiplex PCR, yet TCRdb's version contains in-frame clones alone and is incomplete. The profile shows nearly 750,000 clones, 55% to 80% of them singletons. The specimen was memory CD4+ T cells sorted from blood. Subset meaning: CD45RA-negative fraction. The receptor was derived from a woman under 40 in good health. The chain employs TRBV7-2 and TRBJ2-4, with a possible D match to TRBD1 (5 bases). The CDR3, as DNA: TGTGCCAGCAGCTTATTCCCAGGGTTGGCCAAAAACATTCAGTACTTC. Its translation is CASSLFPGLAKNIQYF. The variable domain in full, with the rest retrieved from reference TRBV7-2 and TRBJ2-4, is GAGVSQSPSNKVTEKGKDVELRCDPISGHTALYWYRQSLGQGLEFLIYFQGNSAPDKSGLPSDRFSAERTGGSVSTLTIQRTQQEDSAVYLCASSLFPGLAKNIQYFGAGTRLSVL.